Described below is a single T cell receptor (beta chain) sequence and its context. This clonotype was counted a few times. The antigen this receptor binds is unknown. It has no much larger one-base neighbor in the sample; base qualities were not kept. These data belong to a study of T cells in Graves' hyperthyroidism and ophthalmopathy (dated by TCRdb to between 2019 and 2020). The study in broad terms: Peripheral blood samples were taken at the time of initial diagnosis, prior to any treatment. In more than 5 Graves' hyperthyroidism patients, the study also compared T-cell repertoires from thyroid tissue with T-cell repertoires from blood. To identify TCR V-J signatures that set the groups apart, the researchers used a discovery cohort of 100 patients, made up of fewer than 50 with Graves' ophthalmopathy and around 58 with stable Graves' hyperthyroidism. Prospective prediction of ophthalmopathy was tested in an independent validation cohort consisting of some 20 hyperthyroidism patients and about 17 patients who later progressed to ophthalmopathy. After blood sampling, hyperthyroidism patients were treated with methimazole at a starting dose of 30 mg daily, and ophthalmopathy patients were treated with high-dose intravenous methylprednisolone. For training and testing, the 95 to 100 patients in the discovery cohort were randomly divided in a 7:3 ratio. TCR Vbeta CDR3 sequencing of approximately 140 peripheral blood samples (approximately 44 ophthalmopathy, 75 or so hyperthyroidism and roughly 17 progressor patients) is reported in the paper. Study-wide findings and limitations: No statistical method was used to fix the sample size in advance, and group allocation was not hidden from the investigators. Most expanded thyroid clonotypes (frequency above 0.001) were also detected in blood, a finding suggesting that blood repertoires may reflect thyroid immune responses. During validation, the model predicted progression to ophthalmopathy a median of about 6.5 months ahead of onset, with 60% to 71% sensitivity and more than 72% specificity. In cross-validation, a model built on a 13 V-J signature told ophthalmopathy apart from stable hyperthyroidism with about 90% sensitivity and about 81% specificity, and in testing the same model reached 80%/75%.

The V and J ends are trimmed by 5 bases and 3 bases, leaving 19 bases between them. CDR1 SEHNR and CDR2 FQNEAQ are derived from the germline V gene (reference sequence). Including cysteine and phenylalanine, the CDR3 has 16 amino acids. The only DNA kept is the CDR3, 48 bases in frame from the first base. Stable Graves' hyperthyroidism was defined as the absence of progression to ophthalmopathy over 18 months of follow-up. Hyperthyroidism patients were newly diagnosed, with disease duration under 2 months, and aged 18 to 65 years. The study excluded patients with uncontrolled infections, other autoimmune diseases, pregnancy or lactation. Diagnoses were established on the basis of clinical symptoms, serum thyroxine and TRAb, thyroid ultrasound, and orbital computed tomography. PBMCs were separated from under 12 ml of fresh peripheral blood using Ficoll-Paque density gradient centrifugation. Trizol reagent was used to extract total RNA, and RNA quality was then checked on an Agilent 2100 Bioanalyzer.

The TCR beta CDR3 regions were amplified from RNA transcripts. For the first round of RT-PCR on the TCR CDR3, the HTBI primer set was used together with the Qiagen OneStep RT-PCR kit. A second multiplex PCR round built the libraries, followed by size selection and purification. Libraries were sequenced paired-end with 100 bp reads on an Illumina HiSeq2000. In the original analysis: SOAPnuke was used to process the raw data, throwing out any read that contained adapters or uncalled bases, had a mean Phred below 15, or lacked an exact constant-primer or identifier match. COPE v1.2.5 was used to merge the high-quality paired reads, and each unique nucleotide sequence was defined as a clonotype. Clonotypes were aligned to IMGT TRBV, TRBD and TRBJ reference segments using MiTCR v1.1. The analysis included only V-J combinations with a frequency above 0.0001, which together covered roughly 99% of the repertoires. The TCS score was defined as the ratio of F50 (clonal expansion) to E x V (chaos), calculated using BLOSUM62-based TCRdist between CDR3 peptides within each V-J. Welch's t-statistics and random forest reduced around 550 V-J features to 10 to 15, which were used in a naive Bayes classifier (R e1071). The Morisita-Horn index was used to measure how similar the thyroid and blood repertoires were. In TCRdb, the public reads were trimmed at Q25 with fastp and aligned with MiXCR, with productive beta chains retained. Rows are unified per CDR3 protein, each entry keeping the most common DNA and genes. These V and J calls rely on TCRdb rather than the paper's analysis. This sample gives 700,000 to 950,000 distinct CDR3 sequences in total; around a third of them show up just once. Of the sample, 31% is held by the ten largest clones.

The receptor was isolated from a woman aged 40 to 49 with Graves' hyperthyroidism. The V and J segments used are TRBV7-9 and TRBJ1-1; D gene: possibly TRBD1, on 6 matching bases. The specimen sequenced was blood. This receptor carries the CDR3 CASSPGAGGIDTEAFF. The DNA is TGTGCCAGCAGCCCAGGGGCGGGGGGGATCGACACTGAAGCTTTCTTT.